The present entry profiles one T cell receptor beta chain with its context. What it binds is not known. They isolated at least 6.5 million PBMCs from each sample. The CDR3 totals 16 residues. Germline-derived CDR1 and CDR2 are SGHRS and YFSETQ. Deletions cut 0 bases from V and 4 bases from J, with 13 bases between. A second PCR of roughly 7 to 11 cycles used a sample-barcoded 5' primer and a J-beta primer mix. TCRdb re-called the 5' RACE reads through MiXCR, storing one row per CDR3 protein. This sample has about 1.4 million distinct CDR3 sequences, with 59% found just once. This sample was taken from a study of blood T cells in healthy people across ages. Study-wide results and caveats: Strong correlation was found linking TCR beta diversity to naive T cell percentage. When one million T cells were used, diversity estimates were thought to be underestimates.

The TCR comes from a man between 18 and 35 years old in good health. Material for sequencing was blood. J is TRBJ2-2 and V is TRBV5-1, with a possible D match to TRBD2 (5 bases). CDR3 residues: CASSLEGAIGTGELFF. The CDR3 nucleotides are TGCGCCAGCAGCTTGGAGGGAGCGATAGGCACCGGGGAGCTGTTTTTT.